One TCR beta chain is described in this entry. The J segment lost 7 bases and the V segment lost 4 bases, leaving 10 bases of the junction unmatched. The length of the CDR3 is 16 residues. CDR1 is SGHTA, CDR2 FQGNSA, per germline. The sample belongs to a study of blood T cell repertoires in COVID-19. Looking at the study overall: The United States, Italy and Spain provided the acute and convalescent COVID-19 samples. T cells, B-cell-depleted T cells, or PBMCs supplied cDNA or gDNA.

In the original analysis: Amplified reference gene primers provided the basis for estimating nucleated cell counts. Sequencing used immunoSEQ multiplex PCR; TCRdb keeps in-frame clones, though not all of them. V, J and clone size derive from that table, while D and trimming were established from the DNA sequence. The sample shows about 170,000 clones, around four fifths of them seen only once. The clonotype was recovered from a woman older than 75 with acute or convalescent COVID-19. V and J are TRBV7-2 and TRBJ2-1; TRBD1 matches 10 bases. The sequenced sample consisted of peripheral blood. CDR3 DNA sequence: TGTGCCAGCAGCTGGGGCTGGGACAGGGGTAGGAATGAGCAGTTCTTC. This encodes CASSWGWDRGRNEQFF.